A selection of T cell receptor beta chains follows, all from one sample in a study of cytotoxic CD8 clonotypes in ibrutinib-treated CLL. Profiled with immunoSEQ multiplex PCR; TCRdb holds only in-frame clones, not every one. Among around 300,000 clones, more than 65% were seen once, and the ten largest hold 5.5% to 8%. The sequencing used PBMCs, collected before ibrutinib treatment. The receptors derive from a human donor with chronic lymphocytic leukemia. CDR3s include the opening cysteine and the closing phenylalanine or tryptophan.

V gene	J gene	CDR3 protein
TRBV5-6	TRBJ1-4	CASSQTLGVPGNNEKLFF
TRBV4-3	TRBJ2-7	CASSQGGGTSSYEQYF
TRBV5-1	TRBJ2-3	CASRLQGAAGTDTQYF
TRBV5-1	TRBJ2-2	CASSQGLEGGELFF
TRBV2	TRBJ2-7	CASSAGSSYEQYF
TRBV5-4	TRBJ1-2	CASSLEQAPYGYTF
TRBV4-2	TRBJ2-5	CASSQELGETQYF
TRBV28	TRBJ2-7	CASRTSRSSYEQYF
TRBV28	TRBJ2-7	CASRAGASSYEQYF
TRBV12-5	TRBJ2-1	CASGSNTYYLGDNRVNEQFF
TRBV5-1	TRBJ1-2	CASSLVQGARNYGYTF
TRBV20-1	TRBJ2-1	CSVGHEQFF
TRBV5-1	TRBJ2-1	CASSSLGGGLYNEQFF
TRBV7-6	TRBJ2-7	CATRPVRGTNTYEQYF
TRBV7-6	TRBJ2-1	CASSNTRAANEQFF
TRBV5-4	TRBJ2-3	CASSLGLVLDTQYF
TRBV5-1	TRBJ1-1	CASSLLSGNTEAFF
TRBV27	TRBJ2-1	CASRSGRNSYNEQFF
TRBV5-5	TRBJ1-5	CASSLSGSQPQHF
TRBV7-9	TRBJ2-7	CASSLGVSEQYF
TRBV7-9	TRBJ1-2	CASSLGAPYGYTF
TRBV11-3	TRBJ2-7	CASGQGSYEQYF
TRBV28	TRBJ2-7	CASSVLAGRSYEQYF
TRBV10-2	TRBJ2-1	CASSPSGIYNEQFF
TRBV15	TRBJ1-1	CATSRDSLPATEAFF
TRBV5-4	TRBJ2-3	CASSRGLSGTDTQYF
TRBV12-5	TRBJ2-7	CASGLVPKGSGNAYEQYF
TRBV18	TRBJ1-1	CASSPKEGNTEAFF
TRBV7-6	TRBJ2-1	CASSLASGGTYNEQFF
TRBV7-9	TRBJ1-2	CASSFPTGRRGYTF
TRBV7-2	TRBJ2-7	CASSSSTSFGYEQYF
TRBV2	TRBJ2-2	CASSEGIDRAVLWLFF
TRBV6-5	TRBJ1-1	CASSPRGLNTEAFF
TRBV7-2	TRBJ1-1	CASSLDQREAFF
TRBV29-1	TRBJ2-3	CSVGEGTQYF
TRBV18	TRBJ1-2	CASSPGAGATYGYTF
TRBV4-1	TRBJ2-2	CASSPPDRRDTGELFF
TRBV29-1	TRBJ2-2	CSVVQRQTGELFF
TRBV30	TRBJ1-1	CAGKDRGEAFF
TRBV5-5	TRBJ1-4	CASSPGQIEKLFF
TRBV25-1	TRBJ2-7	CASRRGYEQYF
TRBV28	TRBJ1-5	CASNNNPKTGGRNQPQHF
TRBV28	TRBJ2-7	CARIEQYF
TRBV7-2	TRBJ2-2	CASSLYGPGELFF
TRBV9	TRBJ1-4	CASSVERMGEKLFF
TRBV2	TRBJ2-7	CASKTGPTYEQYF
TRBV10-3	TRBJ2-7	CAISSSGRREQYF
TRBV4-1	TRBJ2-7	CASTPTTVSSYEQYF
TRBV2	TRBJ1-2	CASLWGFRVDSFGYTF
TRBV7-8	TRBJ2-4	CASSLANNWKTLAKNIQYF
TRBV15	-	CATSRTRLAGMKIAYEQYF
TRBV30	TRBJ2-7	CAWIRWSGREGEQYF
TRBV18	TRBJ2-7	CASSPLGGTSPSYEQYF
TRBV20-1	TRBJ1-1	CSAKNTEAFF
TRBV4-2	TRBJ1-1	CASSSPGQGRTEAFF
TRBV9	TRBJ2-1	CASSVRRESYNEQFF
TRBV5-1	TRBJ1-2	CASSNQQGASNYGYTF